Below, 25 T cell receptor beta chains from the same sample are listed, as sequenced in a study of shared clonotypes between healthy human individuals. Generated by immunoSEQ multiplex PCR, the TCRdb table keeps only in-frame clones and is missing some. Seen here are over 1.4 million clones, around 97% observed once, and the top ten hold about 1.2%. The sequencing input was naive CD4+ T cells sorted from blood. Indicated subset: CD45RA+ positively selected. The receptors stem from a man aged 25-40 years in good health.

CDR3 loop: CASSWFRRDRLSYEQYF. The CDR3 DNA sequence: TGTGCCAGCAGTTGGTTCCGCCGGGACCGATTGTCCTACGAGCAGTACTTC. The chain has TRBV27 and TRBJ2-7; D possibly uses TRBD1 or TRBD2 (5 bases each). CDR3 length: 17 amino acids. V was trimmed by 4 bases and J by 1 base, leaving 20 bases between them. Germline V gives CDR1 MNHEY, CDR2 SMNVEV (reference sequence).

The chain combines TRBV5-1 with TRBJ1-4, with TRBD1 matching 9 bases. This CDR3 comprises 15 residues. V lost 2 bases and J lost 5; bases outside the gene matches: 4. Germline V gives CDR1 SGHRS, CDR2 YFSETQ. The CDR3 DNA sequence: TGCGCCAGCAGCTTACAGGGGGCGCGGAATGAAAAACTGTTTTTT. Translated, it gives CASSLQGARNEKLFF.

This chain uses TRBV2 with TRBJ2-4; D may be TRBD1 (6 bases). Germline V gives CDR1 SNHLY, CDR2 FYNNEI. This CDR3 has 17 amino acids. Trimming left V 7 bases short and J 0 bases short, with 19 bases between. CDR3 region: CASTATQGGVAKNIQYF. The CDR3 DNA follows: TGTGCCAGCACCGCAACACAGGGTGGGGTAGCCAAAAACATTCAGTACTTC.

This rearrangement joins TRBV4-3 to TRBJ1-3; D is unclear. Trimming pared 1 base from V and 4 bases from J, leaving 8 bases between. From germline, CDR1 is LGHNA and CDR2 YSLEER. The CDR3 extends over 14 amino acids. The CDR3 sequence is CASSQGTIGNTIYF. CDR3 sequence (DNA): TGCGCCAGCAGCCAAGGGACTATAGGAAACACCATATATTTT.

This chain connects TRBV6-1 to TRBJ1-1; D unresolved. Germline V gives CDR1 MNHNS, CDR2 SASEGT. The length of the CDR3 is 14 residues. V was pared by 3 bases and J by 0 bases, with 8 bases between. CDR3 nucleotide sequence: TGTGCCAGCAGTGAGGTGGGGTTGAACACTGAAGCTTTCTTT. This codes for CASSEVGLNTEAFF.

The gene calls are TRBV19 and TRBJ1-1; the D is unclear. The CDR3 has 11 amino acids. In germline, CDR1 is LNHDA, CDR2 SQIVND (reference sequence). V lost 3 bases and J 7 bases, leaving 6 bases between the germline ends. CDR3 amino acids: CASSIRSEAFF. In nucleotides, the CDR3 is TGTGCCAGTAGTATCAGGAGTGAAGCTTTCTTT.

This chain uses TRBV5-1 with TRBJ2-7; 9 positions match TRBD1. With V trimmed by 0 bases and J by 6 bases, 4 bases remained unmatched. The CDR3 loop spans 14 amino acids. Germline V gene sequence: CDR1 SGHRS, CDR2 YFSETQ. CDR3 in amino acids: CASSLVGTGSEQYF. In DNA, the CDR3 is TGCGCCAGCAGCTTGGTCGGGACAGGGAGCGAGCAGTACTTC.

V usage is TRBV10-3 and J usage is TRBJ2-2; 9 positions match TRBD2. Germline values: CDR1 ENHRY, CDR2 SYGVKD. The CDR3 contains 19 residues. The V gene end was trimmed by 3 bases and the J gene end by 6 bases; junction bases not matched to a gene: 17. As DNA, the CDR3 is TGTGCCATCAGTGAAGATCGGGGGCTAGCGGGAAGTTTCGCCGGGGAGCTGTTTTTT. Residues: CAISEDRGLAGSFAGELFF.

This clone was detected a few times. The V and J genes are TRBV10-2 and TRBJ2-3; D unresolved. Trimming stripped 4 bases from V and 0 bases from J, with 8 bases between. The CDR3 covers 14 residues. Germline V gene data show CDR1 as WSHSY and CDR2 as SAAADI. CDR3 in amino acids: CASSGVRSTDTQYF. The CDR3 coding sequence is TGCGCCAGCAGTGGTGTTCGTAGCACAGATACGCAGTATTTT.

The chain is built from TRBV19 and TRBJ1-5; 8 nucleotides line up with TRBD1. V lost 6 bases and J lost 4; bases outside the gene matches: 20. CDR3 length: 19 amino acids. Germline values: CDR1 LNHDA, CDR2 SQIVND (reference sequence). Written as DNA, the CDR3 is TGTGCCAGTAGCCTCCGGGACAGGTCTTTAGGGCCCTATAATCAGCCCCAGCATTTT. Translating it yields CASSLRDRSLGPYNQPQHF.

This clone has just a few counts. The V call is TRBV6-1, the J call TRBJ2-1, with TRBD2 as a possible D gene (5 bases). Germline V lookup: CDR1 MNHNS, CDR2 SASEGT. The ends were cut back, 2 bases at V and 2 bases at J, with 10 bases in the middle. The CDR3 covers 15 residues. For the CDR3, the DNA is TGTGCCAGCAGTGAAAGCGGTTACACCTACAATGAGCAGTTCTTC. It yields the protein CASSESGYTYNEQFF.

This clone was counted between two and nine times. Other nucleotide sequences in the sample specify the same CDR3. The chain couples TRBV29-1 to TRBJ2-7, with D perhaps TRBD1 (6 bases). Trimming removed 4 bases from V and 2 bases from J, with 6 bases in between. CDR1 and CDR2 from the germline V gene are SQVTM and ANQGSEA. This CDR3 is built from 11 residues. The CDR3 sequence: CSVGQAYEQYF. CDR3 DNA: TGCAGCGTTGGACAGGCCTACGAGCAGTACTTC.

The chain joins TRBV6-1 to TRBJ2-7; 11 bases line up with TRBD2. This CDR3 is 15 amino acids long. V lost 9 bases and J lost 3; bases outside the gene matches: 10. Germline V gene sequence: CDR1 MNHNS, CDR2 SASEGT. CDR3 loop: CASAGTSGGYYEQYF. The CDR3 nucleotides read TGTGCCAGTGCCGGGACTAGCGGAGGGTACTACGAGCAGTACTTC.

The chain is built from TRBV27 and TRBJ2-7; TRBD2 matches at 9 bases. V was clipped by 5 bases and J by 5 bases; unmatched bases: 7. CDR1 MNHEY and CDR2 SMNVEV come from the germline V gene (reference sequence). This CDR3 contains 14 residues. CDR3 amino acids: CASSKAGGANEQYF. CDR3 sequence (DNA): TGTGCCAGCAGTAAGGCGGGAGGGGCCAACGAGCAGTACTTC.

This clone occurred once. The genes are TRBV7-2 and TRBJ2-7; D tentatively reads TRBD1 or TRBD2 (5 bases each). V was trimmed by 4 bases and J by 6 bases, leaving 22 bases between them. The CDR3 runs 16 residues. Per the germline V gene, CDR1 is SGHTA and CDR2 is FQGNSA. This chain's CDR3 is CASSSRNRDRRSEQYF. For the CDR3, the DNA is TGTGCCAGCAGCTCACGGAACCGGGACCGCAGGTCCGAGCAGTACTTC.

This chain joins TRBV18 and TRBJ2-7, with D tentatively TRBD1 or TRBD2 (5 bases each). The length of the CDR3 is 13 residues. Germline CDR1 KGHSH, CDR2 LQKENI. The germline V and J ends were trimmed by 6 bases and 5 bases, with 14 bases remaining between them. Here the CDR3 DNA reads TGTGCCAGCTCTCCCGGGGCCGGGAACGAGCAGTACTTC. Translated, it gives CASSPGAGNEQYF.

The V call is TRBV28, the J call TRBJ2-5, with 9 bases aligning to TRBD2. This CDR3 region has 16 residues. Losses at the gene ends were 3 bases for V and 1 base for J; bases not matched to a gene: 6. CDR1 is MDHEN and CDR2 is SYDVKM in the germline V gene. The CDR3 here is CASSFSLAGTQETQYF. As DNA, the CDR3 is TGTGCCAGCAGTTTCTCTCTAGCGGGAACCCAAGAGACCCAGTACTTC.

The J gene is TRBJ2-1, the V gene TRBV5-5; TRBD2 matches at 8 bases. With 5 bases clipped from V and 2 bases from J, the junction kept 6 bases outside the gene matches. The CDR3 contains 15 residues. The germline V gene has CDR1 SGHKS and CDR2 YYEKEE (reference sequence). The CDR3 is CASRIREGPYNEQFF. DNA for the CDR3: TGTGCCAGCAGAATCCGGGAGGGCCCCTACAATGAGCAGTTCTTC.

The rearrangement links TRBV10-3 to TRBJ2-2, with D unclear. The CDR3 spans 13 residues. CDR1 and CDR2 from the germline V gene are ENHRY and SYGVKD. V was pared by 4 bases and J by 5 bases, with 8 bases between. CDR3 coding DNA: TGTGCCATCAGTGCCCTTATAACCGGGGAGCTGTTTTTT. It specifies CAISALITGELFF.

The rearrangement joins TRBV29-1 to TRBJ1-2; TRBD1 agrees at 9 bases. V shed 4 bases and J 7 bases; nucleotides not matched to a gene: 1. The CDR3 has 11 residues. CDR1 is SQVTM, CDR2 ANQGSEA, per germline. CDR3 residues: CSVGTGAGYTF. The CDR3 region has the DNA TGCAGCGTTGGGACAGGGGCTGGCTACACCTTC.

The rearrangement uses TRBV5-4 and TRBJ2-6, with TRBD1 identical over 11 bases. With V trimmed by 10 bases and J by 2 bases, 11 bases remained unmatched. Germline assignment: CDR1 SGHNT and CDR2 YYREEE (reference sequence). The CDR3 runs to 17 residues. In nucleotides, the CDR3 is TGTGCCGGCCCACCGGGACAGGGGGAAGCTGGGGCCAACGTCCTGACTTTC. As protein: CAGPPGQGEAGANVLTF.

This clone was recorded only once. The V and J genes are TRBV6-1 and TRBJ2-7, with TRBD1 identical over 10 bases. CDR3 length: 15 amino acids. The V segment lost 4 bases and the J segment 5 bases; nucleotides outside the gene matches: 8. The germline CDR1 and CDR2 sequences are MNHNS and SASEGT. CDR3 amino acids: CASSGQGAQTDEQYF. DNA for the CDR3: TGTGCCAGCAGTGGACAGGGGGCTCAGACGGACGAGCAGTACTTC.

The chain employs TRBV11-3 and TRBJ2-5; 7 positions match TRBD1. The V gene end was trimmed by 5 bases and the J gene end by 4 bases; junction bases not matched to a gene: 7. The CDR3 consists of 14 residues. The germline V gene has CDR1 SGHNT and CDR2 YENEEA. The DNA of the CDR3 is TGTGCCAGCAGCCGTACCGGGACAGCAGAGACCCAGTACTTC. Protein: CASSRTGTAETQYF.

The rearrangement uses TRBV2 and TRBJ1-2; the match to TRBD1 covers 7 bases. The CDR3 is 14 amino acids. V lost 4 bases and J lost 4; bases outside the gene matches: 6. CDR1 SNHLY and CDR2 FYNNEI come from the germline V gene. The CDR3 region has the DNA TGTGCCAGCAGTGTGGAGGACAGGTCCTATGGCTACACCTTC. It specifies CASSVEDRSYGYTF.

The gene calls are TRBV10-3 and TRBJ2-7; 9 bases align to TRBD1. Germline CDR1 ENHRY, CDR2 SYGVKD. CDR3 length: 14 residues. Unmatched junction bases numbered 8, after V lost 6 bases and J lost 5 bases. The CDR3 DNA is TGTGCCATCAGGGCGGGACAGGGAAGCGACGAGCAGTACTTC. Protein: CAIRAGQGSDEQYF.